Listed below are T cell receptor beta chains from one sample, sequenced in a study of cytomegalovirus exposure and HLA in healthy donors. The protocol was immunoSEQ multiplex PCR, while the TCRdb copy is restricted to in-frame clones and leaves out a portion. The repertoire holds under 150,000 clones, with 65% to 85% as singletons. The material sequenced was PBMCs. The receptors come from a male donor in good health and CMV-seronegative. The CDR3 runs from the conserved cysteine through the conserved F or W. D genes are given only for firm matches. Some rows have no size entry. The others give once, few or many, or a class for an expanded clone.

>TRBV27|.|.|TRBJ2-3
CASSPGGPTGLYTDTQYF
TGTGCCAGCAGTCCAGGGGGGCCGACAGGGCTTTACACAGATACGCAGTATTTT
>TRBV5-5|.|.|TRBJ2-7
CASSPAQAVPYEQYF
TGTGCCAGCAGCCCGGCCCAGGCCGTGCCCTACGAGCAGTACTTC
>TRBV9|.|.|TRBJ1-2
CASGANGYTF
TGTGCCAGCGGAGCGAATGGCTACACCTTC
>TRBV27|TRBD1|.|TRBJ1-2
CASRAGQLLEGYTF
TGTGCCAGCAGGGCGGGACAGCTATTGGAAGGCTACACCTTC
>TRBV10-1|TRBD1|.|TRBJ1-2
CARGGQDLNYGYTF
TGCGCCAGGGGGGGACAGGATTTAAACTATGGCTACACCTTC
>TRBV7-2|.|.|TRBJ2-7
CASSLHVGAIDEQYF
TGTGCCAGCAGCTTACACGTGGGAGCCATTGACGAGCAGTACTTC
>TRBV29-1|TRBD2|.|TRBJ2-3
CSVEDWTTSGRALGDTQYF
TGCAGCGTTGAAGATTGGACGACTAGCGGGAGGGCCCTGGGAGATACGCAGTATTTT
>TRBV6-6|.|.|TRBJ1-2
CASSYSPEGRVGGYTF
TGTGCCAGCAGTTACTCCCCCGAGGGCCGGGTGGGTGGCTACACCTTC
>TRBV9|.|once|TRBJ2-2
CATSDWSNGELFF
TGTGCCACCTCGGACTGGAGCAACGGGGAGCTGTTTTTT
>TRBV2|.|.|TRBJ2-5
CASLNEYQETQYF
TGTGCCAGCTTAAATGAGTACCAAGAGACCCAGTACTTC
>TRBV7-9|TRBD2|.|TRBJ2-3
CASSAEVTSGDTDTQYF
TGTGCCAGCAGCGCAGAAGTGACTAGCGGGGACACAGATACGCAGTATTTT
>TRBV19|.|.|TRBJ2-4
CASSYDNWAQNIQYF
TGTGCCAGTAGTTACGACAATTGGGCCCAAAACATTCAGTACTTC
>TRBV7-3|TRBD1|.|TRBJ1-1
CASSLTRQGRTEAFF
TGTGCCAGCAGCTTAACCCGACAGGGTCGGACTGAAGCTTTCTTT
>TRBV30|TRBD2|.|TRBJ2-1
CGGSGRVTLGQFF
TGTGGGGGCAGCGGGAGGGTTACATTAGGGCAGTTCTTC
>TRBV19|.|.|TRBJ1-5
CASITPGQAPHQPQHF
TGTGCCAGTATAACCCCAGGGCAGGCTCCCCATCAGCCCCAGCATTTT
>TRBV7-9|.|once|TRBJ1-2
CASSLGGEHGYTF
TGTGCCAGCAGCTTGGGAGGGGAACATGGCTACACCTTC
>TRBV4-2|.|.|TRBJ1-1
CASSHNREGVRRPEAFF
TGTGCCAGCAGCCACAACAGGGAGGGGGTCCGTAGACCTGAAGCTTTCTTT
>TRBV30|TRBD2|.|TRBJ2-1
CAWSGLAGGKFF
TGTGCCTGGAGCGGACTAGCGGGAGGTAAATTCTTC
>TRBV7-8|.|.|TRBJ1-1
CASSLVSGLNTEAFF
TGTGCCAGCAGCTTAGTCTCGGGACTAAACACTGAAGCTTTCTTT
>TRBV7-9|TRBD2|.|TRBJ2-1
CASSLAPSGGSYNEQFF
TGTGCCAGCAGCTTAGCGCCTAGCGGGGGCTCCTACAATGAGCAGTTCTTC
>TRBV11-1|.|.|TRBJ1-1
CASSLWQGRTEAFF
TGTGCCAGCAGCTTGTGGCAGGGGAGAACTGAAGCTTTCTTT
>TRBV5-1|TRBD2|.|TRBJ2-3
CASSLRSSGGTDTQYF
TGCGCCAGCAGCTTGCGGTCTAGCGGGGGCACAGATACGCAGTATTTT
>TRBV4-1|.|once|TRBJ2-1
CASSQDLLESYNEQFF
TGCGCCAGCAGCCAGGATTTATTGGAGTCCTACAATGAGCAGTTCTTC
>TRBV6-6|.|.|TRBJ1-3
CASTLFQGSGNTIYF
TGTGCCAGCACCCTCTTCCAGGGCTCGGGAAACACCATATATTTT
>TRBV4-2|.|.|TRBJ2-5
CASSHSRSQETQYF
TGTGCCAGCAGCCATTCCCGCAGCCAAGAGACCCAGTACTTC
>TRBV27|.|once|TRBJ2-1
CASSLGLYNEQFF
TGTGCCAGCAGTTTAGGGCTCTACAATGAGCAGTTCTTC
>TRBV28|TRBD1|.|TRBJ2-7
CASTPGQTYEQYF
TGTGCCAGCACCCCGGGACAGACCTACGAGCAGTACTTC
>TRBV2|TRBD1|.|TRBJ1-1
CAIQHWDRVRSTEAFF
TGTGCCATCCAACACTGGGACAGGGTTCGGAGCACTGAAGCTTTCTTT
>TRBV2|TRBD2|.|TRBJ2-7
CASSDSGGAYEQYF
TGTGCCAGCAGTGATTCGGGAGGGGCCTACGAGCAGTACTTC
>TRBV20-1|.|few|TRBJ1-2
CSAPQYDLF
TGCAGTGCCCCCCAGTACGATCTCTTC
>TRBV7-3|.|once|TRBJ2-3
CASSLTPLANTDTQYF
TGTGCCAGCAGCTTAACGCCCCTAGCGAACACAGATACGCAGTATTTT
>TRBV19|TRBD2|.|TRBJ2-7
CASKPGRGVHEQYF
TGTGCCAGTAAACCCGGGAGGGGAGTACACGAGCAGTACTTC
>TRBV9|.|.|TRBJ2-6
CASSVAVIGGGANVLTF
TGTGCCAGCAGCGTAGCAGTGATCGGGGGTGGGGCCAACGTCCTGACTTTC
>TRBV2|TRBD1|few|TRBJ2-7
CASSSSGQGQQYF
TGTGCCAGCAGTAGTAGCGGACAGGGACAGCAGTACTTC
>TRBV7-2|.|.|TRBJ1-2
CASSLDWVASGGYTF
TGTGCCAGCAGCTTAGATTGGGTGGCCTCGGGTGGCTACACCTTC
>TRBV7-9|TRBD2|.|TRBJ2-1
CASSLRGLAGGVNEQFF
TGTGCCAGCAGCTTAAGGGGGCTAGCGGGAGGGGTTAATGAGCAGTTCTTC
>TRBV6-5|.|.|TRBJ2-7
CASSYGTGYEQYF
TGTGCCAGCAGTTACGGTACAGGATACGAGCAGTACTTC
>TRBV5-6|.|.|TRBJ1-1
CASSFVIAETNTEAFF
TGTGCCAGCAGCTTCGTTATTGCAGAGACTAACACTGAAGCTTTCTTT
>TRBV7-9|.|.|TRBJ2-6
CASSPVMNDRPSGANVLTF
TGTGCCAGCAGCCCCGTTATGAATGACAGGCCCTCTGGGGCCAACGTCCTGACTTTC
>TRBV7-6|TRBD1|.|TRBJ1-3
CASSLEPAGGSGNTIYF
TGTGCCAGCAGCTTAGAACCGGCAGGGGGATCTGGAAACACCATATATTTT
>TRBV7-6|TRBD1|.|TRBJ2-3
CASSLSGGAWTDTQYF
TGTGCCAGCAGCTTATCAGGGGGCGCGTGGACAGATACGCAGTATTTT
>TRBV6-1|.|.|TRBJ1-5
CASSGLRGGNQPQHF
TGTGCCAGCAGTGGATTACGGGGGGGGAATCAGCCCCAGCATTTT